This note documents a single TCR beta chain sequence. The antigen is undetermined. From germline, CDR1 is SQVTM and CDR2 ANQGSEA. V shed 5 bases, J shed 0 bases, and the junction held 3 bases outside the gene matches. This CDR3 has 14 residues. The data belong to a study of shared clonotypes between healthy human individuals. The overall study: Plates per donor: three CD4 naive, three CD4 memory, two CD8 naive, one CD8 memory.

Assay used: immunoSEQ multiplex PCR; TCRdb lists only in-frame clones, some missing. This sample has a few hundred thousand clones; around 97% occur once, and the top ten carry 0.055% to 0.07%. Points from the study as a whole: Shared clonotypes: roughly 4.7% naive CD4, 3% to 3.5% naive CD8, around 2.4% memory CD4, 0.4% to 0.5% memory CD8. In contrast to clonotypes shared by all four donors, non-shared clonotypes had lower generation probabilities.

This chain connects TRBV29-1 to TRBJ2-3; 9 nucleotides agree with TRBD2. The source material was naive CD4+ T cells sorted from blood. Subset in this sample: CD45RA+ positively selected. The receptor was isolated from a woman aged 25 to 39 in good health. CDR3 region: CSVLREGSTDTQYF. CDR3 DNA sequence: TGCAGCGTTTTGCGGGAGGGGAGCACAGATACGCAGTATTTT.